These T cell receptor beta chains were read from a single sample in a study of T cell responses to AZD1222 COVID-19 vaccine. Generated by immunoSEQ multiplex PCR, the TCRdb table keeps only in-frame clones and is missing some. The data show 100,000 to 150,000 clones, about nine tenths seen once. The specimen was peripheral blood, collected on day 0 of AZD1222 vaccination. The receptors here all came from an adult in good health. Both conserved end residues are part of each CDR3. The D gene is left open where the match is weak. Some rows have no size entry. The others give once, few or many, or a class for an expanded clone.

j_gene | abundance | d_gene | v_gene | CDR3aa | CDR3nt
TRBJ1-2 | NA | TRBD1 | TRBV28 | CASSPGGQGGYGYTF | TGTGCCAGCAGTCCTGGGGGACAGGGGGGCTATGGCTACACCTTC
TRBJ1-1 | NA | NA | TRBV6-2/TRBV6-3 | CASSYKGLNTEAFF | TGTGCCAGCAGTTACAAGGGATTGAACACTGAAGCTTTCTTT
TRBJ2-5 | NA | TRBD2 | TRBV5-4 | CASSPGGRGVETQYF | TGTGCCAGCAGCCCGGGGGGTCGGGGAGTAGAGACCCAGTACTTC
TRBJ2-5 | NA | NA | TRBV18 | CASSPTPTPETQYF | TGTGCCAGCTCACCAACACCTACCCCAGAGACCCAGTACTTC
TRBJ2-3 | NA | NA | TRBV24-1 | CATSAKTGSGADTQYF | TGTGCCACCAGTGCTAAAACAGGGTCGGGGGCAGATACGCAGTATTTT
TRBJ2-1 | once | NA | TRBV27 | CASSFTGAYNEQFF | TGTGCCAGCAGTTTTACAGGAGCCTACAATGAGCAGTTCTTC
TRBJ1-2 | NA | NA | TRBV19 | CASSPGYGYTF | TGTGCCAGTAGCCCAGGCTATGGCTACACCTTC
TRBJ1-5 | NA | TRBD1 | TRBV6-2/TRBV6-3 | CASRPGGTGDQPQHF | TGTGCCAGCAGACCTGGGGGGACAGGGGATCAGCCCCAGCATTTT
TRBJ1-2 | NA | TRBD1 | TRBV23-1 | CASSWTGVRNGYTF | TGCGCCAGCAGTTGGACAGGGGTTAGAAATGGCTACACCTTC
TRBJ2-7 | NA | TRBD1 | TRBV7-9 | CASSSIDGTGRFEQYF | TGTGCCAGCAGCTCAATCGACGGGACAGGGAGGTTCGAGCAGTACTTC
TRBJ2-1 | NA | NA | TRBV28 | CASTHSLYNEQFF | TGTGCCAGCACCCACTCACTTTACAATGAGCAGTTCTTC
TRBJ1-4 | NA | NA | TRBV6-2/TRBV6-3 | CASSGGNSEKLFF | TGTGCCAGCAGTGGTGGAAACTCTGAAAAACTGTTTTTT
TRBJ1-1 | once | NA | TRBV9 | CASSARGPTMNTEAFF | TGTGCCAGCAGTGCCAGGGGCCCGACAATGAACACTGAAGCTTTCTTT
TRBJ2-7 | NA | TRBD2 | TRBV3-1/TRBV3-2 | CASSQVSGRAIHEQYF | TGTGCCAGCAGCCAAGTAAGCGGGAGGGCCATACACGAGCAGTACTTC
TRBJ2-4 | NA | NA | TRBV19 | CASTWDSGNIQYF | TGTGCCAGTACCTGGGATAGCGGAAACATTCAGTACTTC
TRBJ2-7 | NA | NA | TRBV6-1 | CASSEEAGIGAREQYF | TGTGCCAGCAGTGAAGAGGCAGGGATCGGGGCTCGCGAGCAGTACTTC
TRBJ1-1 | few | NA | TRBV24-1 | CATRGENTEAFF | TGTGCCACCAGAGGGGAGAACACTGAAGCTTTCTTT
TRBJ1-6 | NA | NA | TRBV3-1/TRBV3-2 | CASSSYTDNSPLHF | TGTGCCAGCAGTTCTTACACAGATAATTCACCCCTCCACTTT
TRBJ2-7 | NA | TRBD1 | TRBV10-2 | CAAGQGQEVSYEQYF | TGCGCCGCAGGTCAGGGACAGGAGGTCTCCTACGAGCAGTACTTC
TRBJ1-5 | NA | NA | TRBV27 | CASSLYRAGNQPQHF | TGTGCCAGCAGTTTATATAGGGCTGGCAATCAGCCCCAGCATTTT
TRBJ2-5 | NA | NA | TRBV2 | CASSEAVRGGKYQETQYF | TGTGCCAGCAGTGAAGCGGTGAGGGGCGGGAAGTACCAAGAGACCCAGTACTTC
TRBJ1-2 | NA | TRBD1 | TRBV2 | CASKVSTGGGYTF | TGTGCCAGCAAGGTGTCGACAGGGGGTGGCTACACCTTC
TRBJ2-5 | NA | TRBD2 | TRBV14 | CASSRGLAGGYQETQYF | TGTGCCAGCAGCCGGGGGCTAGCGGGAGGTTACCAAGAGACCCAGTACTTC
TRBJ1-5 | NA | NA | TRBV27 | CASSLSGAGQPQHF | TGTGCCAGCAGTCTTTCGGGGGCAGGTCAGCCCCAGCATTTT
TRBJ2-1 | NA | NA | TRBV14 | CASSQDEDKGGNEQFF | TGTGCCAGCAGCCAAGATGAAGACAAGGGGGGGAATGAGCAGTTCTTC
TRBJ2-1 | few | NA | TRBV6-2/TRBV6-3 | CASSFLASYNEQFF | TGTGCCAGCAGTTTTTTAGCCTCCTACAATGAGCAGTTCTTC
TRBJ2-7 | NA | NA | TRBV6-5 | CASSGDKSYEQYF | TGTGCCAGCAGCGGCGACAAGTCCTACGAGCAGTACTTC
TRBJ2-1 | NA | NA | TRBV28 | CASRVGYGTGEQFF | TGTGCCAGCAGGGTAGGTTACGGGACGGGGGAGCAGTTCTTC
TRBJ1-2 | NA | NA | TRBV6-5 | CASSITGIANYGYTF | TGTGCCAGCAGCATAACAGGGATAGCTAACTATGGCTACACCTTC
TRBJ2-5 | once | TRBD2 | TRBV13 | CASSQGLAGETQYF | TGTGCCAGCAGCCAGGGACTAGCGGGGGAGACCCAGTACTTC
TRBJ2-7 | NA | TRBD1 | TRBV10-3 | CAIRGDRGLSYEQYF | TGTGCCATCAGGGGGGACAGGGGACTATCCTACGAGCAGTACTTC
TRBJ2-7 | NA | TRBD2 | TRBV4-3 | CASSRGLAVNYEQYF | TGCGCCAGCAGCCGAGGACTAGCGGTAAACTACGAGCAGTACTTC
TRBJ1-1 | once | NA | TRBV7-2 | CASSLQGMNTEAFF | TGTGCCAGCAGCTTACAGGGGATGAACACTGAAGCTTTCTTT
TRBJ1-6 | NA | TRBD1 | TRBV7-9 | CASSPRDSAPLHF | TGTGCCAGCAGCCCCAGGGACAGTGCACCCCTCCACTTT
TRBJ1-6 | NA | NA | TRBV7-9 | CASSLRSGVSYNSPLHF | TGTGCCAGCAGCTTAAGGTCGGGGGTTTCCTATAATTCACCCCTCCACTTT
TRBJ2-7 | NA | TRBD2 | TRBV5-1 | CASSLAVTSGKGYEQYF | TGCGCCAGCAGCTTGGCCGTGACTAGCGGGAAGGGGTACGAGCAGTACTTC
TRBJ2-3 | NA | NA | TRBV29-1 | CSVVTSDTQYF | TGCAGCGTTGTAACCTCAGATACGCAGTATTTT
TRBJ2-7 | NA | NA | TRBV19 | CASSPRNYEQYF | TGTGCCAGTAGCCCGCGCAACTACGAGCAGTACTTC
TRBJ1-5 | NA | NA | TRBV27 | CASSPRTETNQPQHF | TGTGCCAGCAGTCCTCGGACAGAAACCAATCAGCCCCAGCATTTT
TRBJ2-1 | NA | TRBD2 | TRBV7-7 | CASSIGAGLAGNEQFF | TGTGCCAGCAGCATCGGAGCGGGACTAGCGGGAAATGAGCAGTTCTTC
TRBJ1-6 | NA | TRBD1 | TRBV5-8 | CASSPLGQSSYNSPLHF | TGTGCCAGCAGCCCCTTGGGACAGAGCTCCTATAATTCACCCCTCCACTTT
TRBJ1-2 | NA | TRBD1 | TRBV25-1 | CASSDRDRAYGYTF | TGTGCCAGCAGTGATAGGGACAGGGCTTATGGCTACACCTTC
TRBJ1-1 | NA | NA | TRBV2 | CASSEDSEAFF | TGTGCCAGCAGTGAGGACAGCGAAGCTTTCTTT
TRBJ1-6 | NA | TRBD1 | TRBV10-2 | CASSESHTGATYNSPLHF | TGCGCCAGCAGTGAGTCGCACACAGGGGCAACCTATAATTCACCCCTCCACTTT
TRBJ1-3 | NA | NA | TRBV7-2 | CASSLLGNTIYF | TGTGCCAGCAGCTTACTGGGAAACACCATATATTTT
TRBJ2-3 | NA | TRBD2 | TRBV5-1 | CASSSLAGGADTQYF | TGCGCCAGCAGCTCCCTAGCGGGGGGGGCAGATACGCAGTATTTT
TRBJ1-2 | NA | NA | TRBV28 | CASSLVRDFGYTF | TGTGCCAGCAGTTTAGTGAGGGACTTTGGCTACACCTTC
TRBJ1-1 | NA | NA | TRBV6-2/TRBV6-3 | CASSYGGGLGTEAFF | TGTGCCAGCAGTTATGGTGGGGGTTTGGGCACTGAAGCTTTCTTT
TRBJ2-7 | NA | NA | TRBV4-3 | CASSPRNRESDEQYF | TGCGCCAGCAGCCCAAGGAACAGGGAATCCGACGAGCAGTACTTC